The T cell receptor (beta chain) described here comes from a study of blood T cell repertoires in COVID-19. As for the study in general: COVID-19 samples collected from the United States, Italy and Spain covered acute and convalescent phases.

Seattle patients were enrolled during active infection and followed longitudinally. Per the original data handling: Estimates of nucleated cell counts were drawn from the amplification of reference gene primers. The table came from immunoSEQ multiplex PCR; TCRdb's copy has only in-frame clones and leaves some out. For V, J and clone size, that table is used; D and trimming come from the DNA. Of around 310,000 clones listed, around 91% are singletons. Germline values: CDR1 SEHNR, CDR2 FQNEAQ (reference sequence). Between the trimmed V and J ends, which lost 2 bases and 5 bases, there was a span of 15 bases. There are 16 residues in the CDR3.

The rearrangement uses TRBV7-9 and TRBJ1-4; D is uncertain. Sequenced material: peripheral blood. This clonotype was sampled from a woman aged 40 to 50 with COVID-19, enrolled during active disease. The CDR3 loop reads CASSLSLAGRNEKLFF. CDR3 nucleotide sequence: TGTGCCAGCAGCTTATCCCTTGCAGGTCGAAATGAAAAACTGTTTTTT.